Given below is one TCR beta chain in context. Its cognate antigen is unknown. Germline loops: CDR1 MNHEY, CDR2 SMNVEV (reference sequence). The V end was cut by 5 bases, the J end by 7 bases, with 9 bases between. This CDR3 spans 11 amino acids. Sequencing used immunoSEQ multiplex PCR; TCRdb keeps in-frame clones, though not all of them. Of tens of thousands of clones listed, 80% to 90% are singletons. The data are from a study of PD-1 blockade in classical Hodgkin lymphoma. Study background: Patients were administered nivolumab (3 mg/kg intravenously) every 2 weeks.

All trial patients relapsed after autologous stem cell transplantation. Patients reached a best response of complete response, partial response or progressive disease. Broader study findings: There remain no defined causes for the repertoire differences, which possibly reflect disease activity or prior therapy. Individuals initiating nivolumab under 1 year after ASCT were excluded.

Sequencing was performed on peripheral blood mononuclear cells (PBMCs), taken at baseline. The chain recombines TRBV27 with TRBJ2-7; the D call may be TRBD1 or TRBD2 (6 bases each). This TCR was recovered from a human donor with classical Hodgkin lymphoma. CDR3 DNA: TGTGCCAGCAGTCGGGGGCGTGAGCAGTACTTC. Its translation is CASSRGREQYF.